The 23 T cell receptor beta chains listed next were all sequenced from one sample in a study of beta chain features in type 1 diabetes. Expressed TCRB transcripts were sequenced because the isolated RNA had all been reverse transcribed beforehand. Sequencing used immunoSEQ multiplex PCR; TCRdb keeps in-frame clones, though not all of them. The data contain under 350,000 clones, roughly 8% of them singletons. Sequencing used central memory CD4+ T cells from blood. Receptors originate from a woman aged 18-29 years in good health.

This clone has a handful of counts. CDR3 coding DNA: TGTGCCAGCAGCTTGGTGGAGACCCAGTACTTC. Amino acid sequence: CASSLVETQYF. This rearrangement joins TRBV5-6 to TRBJ2-5; D gene ambiguous. Trimming removed 0 bases from V and 5 bases from J, with 2 bases in between. The CDR3 consists of 11 residues. Germline assignment: CDR1 SGHDT and CDR2 YYEEEE. Complete variable domain (other parts from reference TRBV5-6 and TRBJ2-5): DAGVTQSPTHLIKTRGQQVTLRCSPKSGHDTVSWYQQALGQGPQFIFQYYEEEERQRGNFPDRFSGHQFPNYSSELNVNALLLGDSALYLCASSLVETQYFGPGTRLLVL.

Only a few counts were recorded for this clone. Distinct nucleotide sequences in the sample also encode this CDR3. The chain links TRBV9 to TRBJ2-2; TRBD2 agrees at 9 bases. This CDR3 has 15 residues. Trimming took 0 bases from V and 4 from J; bases not matched to a gene: 1. In germline, CDR1 is SGDLS, CDR2 YYNGEE. Here the CDR3 DNA reads TGTGCCAGCAGCGTAGAGACTAGCGGCACCGGGGAGCTGTTTTTT. It codes for CASSVETSGTGELFF.

This clone was counted between two and nine times. The V and J genes are TRBV29-1 and TRBJ1-4; D is uncertain. Per germline, CDR1 SQVTM and CDR2 ANQGSEA. CDR3 length: 13 residues. The ends were cut back, 2 bases at V and 4 bases at J, with 8 bases in the middle. Written as DNA, the CDR3 is TGCAGCGTTGAAACAGACGGTAATGAAAAACTGTTTTTT. Its translation is CSVETDGNEKLFF. The whole variable domain, filled in from reference TRBV29-1 and TRBJ1-4, reads SAVISQKPSRDICQRGTSLTIQCQVDSQVTMMFWYRQQPGQSLTLIATANQGSEATYESGFVIDKFPISRPNLTFSTLTVSNMSPEDSSIYLCSVETDGNEKLFFGSGTQLSVL.

This clone has just a few counts. V and J are TRBV6-5 and TRBJ2-7; 9 bases agree with TRBD2. V shed 9 bases and J 6 bases; nucleotides not matched to a gene: 12. This CDR3 is 14 amino acids long. Germline loops: CDR1 MNHEY, CDR2 SVGAGI. In DNA form, the CDR3 reads TGTGCCAGTCTACGAGCGGGAGGCTCACTCGAGCAGTACTTC. Protein: CASLRAGGSLEQYF.

This clone was found a few times. The chain is built from TRBV7-9 and TRBJ2-7; 7 bases are shared with TRBD2. The V segment lost 5 bases and the J segment 2 bases; nucleotides outside the gene matches: 6. Per germline, CDR1 SEHNR and CDR2 FQNEAQ (reference sequence). The CDR3 extends over 14 amino acids. The CDR3 nucleotides read TGTGCCAGCAGCCGTCAGCGGGGAGCCTACGAGCAGTACTTC. It encodes CASSRQRGAYEQYF.

Worth noting for this clone: This same CDR3 is encoded by further DNA sequences in the sample. The chain links TRBV30 to TRBJ1-5; unclear D gene. V lost 0 bases, J lost 4 bases, and 7 bases lay in between. CDR3 length: 13 amino acids. In germline, CDR1 is GTSNPN, CDR2 SVGIG (reference sequence). CDR3 amino acids: CAWSVRENQPQHF. For the CDR3, the DNA is TGTGCCTGGAGTGTACGGGAAAATCAGCCCCAGCATTTT.

The J gene is TRBJ2-1, the V gene TRBV29-1; D perhaps matches TRBD2 (6 bases). Trimming took off 2 bases at V and 8 bases at J, with 16 bases between the two ends. Germline loops: CDR1 SQVTM, CDR2 ANQGSEA. The CDR3 is 14 amino acids. The CDR3 region is CSVESPTSNDEQFF. The CDR3 DNA follows: TGCAGCGTTGAATCGCCGACTAGTAATGATGAGCAGTTCTTC.

This sequence joins TRBV23-1 and TRBJ2-7; D remains unclear. TRBV23-1 is an open reading frame whose function is uncertain. The CDR3 has 16 amino acids. Trimming removed 4 bases from V and 2 bases from J, with 18 bases in between. CDR3 protein: CASSLRLPGEPYEQYF. DNA of the CDR3: TGCGCCAGCAGTCTACGGCTACCCGGCGAGCCCTACGAGCAGTACTTC.

This clone came up once. V usage is TRBV4-1 and J usage is TRBJ2-3, with 8 bases identical to TRBD2. Per the germline V gene, CDR1 is MGHRA and CDR2 is YSYEKL. CDR3 length: 21 amino acids. With 0 bases clipped from V and 0 bases from J, the junction kept 17 bases outside the gene matches. In DNA, the CDR3 is TGCGCCAGCAGCCAAGAGGGACTAAAGCGGGGGATCGTATCTAGCACAGATACGCAGTATTTT. It is translated as CASSQEGLKRGIVSSTDTQYF.

This clone has only a few counts. CDR3 region: CAWKKGVVIDTQYF. CDR3 bases: TGTGCCTGGAAAAAAGGGGTTGTCATAGATACGCAGTATTTT. The V call is TRBV30, the J call TRBJ2-3, with D possibly being TRBD1 (5 bases). This CDR3 comprises 14 residues. The ends were cut back, 4 bases at V and 5 bases at J, with 16 bases in the middle. The germline V gene encodes CDR1 GTSNPN and CDR2 SVGIG (reference sequence). The full variable domain, in which reference TRBV30 and TRBJ2-3 provide the parts outside the CDR3, is SQTIHQWPATLVQPVGSPLSLECTVEGTSNPNLYWYRQAAGRGLQLLFYSVGIGQISSEVPQNLSASRPQDRQFILSSKKLLLSDSGFYLCAWKKGVVIDTQYFGPGTRLTVL.

V gene TRBV7-2 combines with J gene TRBJ1-5; D unclear. The CDR3 spans 16 residues. With 0 bases removed from V and 2 bases from J, the gap between germline ends came to 11 bases. Germline V CDR1 and CDR2: SGHTA, FQGNSA. The CDR3 protein is CASSLAGSRRNQPQHF. The CDR3 DNA sequence: TGTGCCAGCAGCTTAGCCGGAAGCAGGCGCAATCAGCCCCAGCATTTT.

This chain connects TRBV7-8 to TRBJ2-1; 7 nucleotides agree with TRBD2. Trimming cost V 2 bases and J 3 bases; bases outside gene matches: 4. Germline CDR1 and CDR2: SGHVS and FQNEAQ. The CDR3 contains 15 residues. For the CDR3, the DNA is TGTGCCAGCAGCTTAAGGGCTAGCGGCTACAATGAGCAGTTCTTC. This gives the protein CASSLRASGYNEQFF.

This clone was seen only a few times. The chain employs TRBV2 and TRBJ1-4, with TRBD1 identical over 9 bases. Germline values: CDR1 SNHLY, CDR2 FYNNEI. V lost 4 bases and J lost 5; bases outside the gene matches: 5. CDR3 length equals 15 residues. CDR3 sequence reads: CASSGHGTGNEKLFF. CDR3 coding DNA: TGTGCCAGCAGTGGACACGGGACAGGGAATGAAAAACTGTTTTTT.

V and J are TRBV28 and TRBJ1-2; 9 nucleotides line up with TRBD1. V gave up 6 bases and J gave up 4 bases; unmatched junction bases: 15. Per the germline V gene, CDR1 is MDHEN and CDR2 is SYDVKM. CDR3 length equals 17 residues. CDR3: CASRPGTGSGFSYGYTF. The CDR3 DNA reads as TGTGCCAGCAGGCCAGGGACAGGGAGTGGGTTTAGCTATGGCTACACCTTC.

This clone was counted between two and nine times. This chain joins TRBV4-3 and TRBJ1-2; D perhaps matches TRBD1 (5 bases). V lost 2 bases and J lost 6, with 10 bases in between. The CDR3 length is 13 residues. Germline CDR1 reads LGHNA; CDR2 reads YSLEER. The CDR3 protein is CASSQISGNGYTF. For the CDR3, the DNA is TGCGCCAGCAGCCAAATCTCAGGGAATGGCTACACCTTC.

The chain joins TRBV4-1 to TRBJ1-2; D gene unclear. The CDR3 extends over 14 amino acids. Trimming pared 0 bases from V and 6 bases from J, leaving 11 bases between. Looked up from germline, CDR1 is MGHRA and CDR2 is YSYEKL. The CDR3 loop is CASSQDWAAHGYTF. CDR3 DNA sequence: TGCGCCAGCAGCCAAGATTGGGCGGCCCATGGCTACACCTTC.

The chain couples TRBV5-8 to TRBJ2-1; TRBD2 agrees at 9 bases. This CDR3 is 17 amino acids long. Germline lookup yields CDR1 SGHTS and CDR2 YDEGEE. J was trimmed by 4 bases and V by 0 bases; bases with no gene match: 8. Here the CDR3 reads CASSLVVTSGAYNEQFF. In nucleotides, the CDR3 is TGTGCCAGCAGCTTGGTGGTGACTAGCGGAGCGTACAATGAGCAGTTCTTC.

This clone has a count of ten or more. This chain joins TRBV5-1 and TRBJ2-5, with 10 bases aligning to TRBD2. Germline loops: CDR1 SGHRS, CDR2 YFSETQ. V trimming: 1 base; J trimming: 3 bases; junction bases outside the gene matches: 3. The CDR3 runs to 15 residues. Here the CDR3 DNA reads TGCGCCAGCAGCTTGTTCCTAGCGGGAGAAGAGACCCAGTACTTC. This encodes CASSLFLAGEETQYF.

The chain carries TRBV10-3 and TRBJ1-5; D may be TRBD1 (6 bases). From germline, CDR1 is ENHRY and CDR2 SYGVKD. The CDR3 extends over 13 amino acids. Trimming removed 9 bases from V and 6 bases from J, with 15 bases in between. CDR3 residues: CAIRQEVTQPQHF. In nucleotides, the CDR3 is TGTGCCATTAGACAGGAAGTCACTCAGCCCCAGCATTTT.

In its sample, this clone was seen a few times. The sample holds other DNA sequences that translate to the same CDR3. The V gene is TRBV27, the J gene TRBJ2-6; D perhaps matches TRBD1 (6 bases). V was clipped by 6 bases and J by 0 bases, with 9 bases between them. The germline CDR1 and CDR2 sequences are MNHEY and SMNVEV (reference sequence). The CDR3 runs 15 residues. The CDR3 protein is CASREGGSGANVLTF. The CDR3, as DNA: TGTGCCAGCAGGGAAGGGGGCTCTGGGGCCAACGTCCTGACTTTC.

This clone occurred a few times. This chain joins TRBV6-5 and TRBJ2-3; D is ambiguous. Germline V gives CDR1 MNHEY, CDR2 SVGAGI. CDR3 length: 13 residues. Trimming removed 2 bases from V and 8 bases from J, with 11 bases in between. CDR3 nucleotides: TGTGCCAGCAGTTACGGCGGTCTCGGTACGCAGTATTTT. Translating gives CASSYGGLGTQYF.

The gene calls are TRBV18 and TRBJ1-4; 8 bases align to TRBD1. There are 15 residues in the CDR3. The germline CDR1 and CDR2 sequences are KGHSH and LQKENI. V gave up 6 bases and J gave up 5 bases; unmatched junction bases: 8. The CDR3 reads CASSESGTGNEKLFF. The CDR3 region has the DNA TGTGCCAGCTCCGAATCAGGGACAGGCAATGAAAAACTGTTTTTT.

V gene TRBV28 combines with J gene TRBJ2-5; D is unresolved. From germline, CDR1 is MDHEN and CDR2 SYDVKM. Trimming removed 3 bases at V and 7 bases at J, with 18 bases between. The CDR3 runs 15 residues. The CDR3 loop is CASSLFAETGRTQYF. As DNA, the CDR3 is TGTGCCAGCAGTTTGTTTGCAGAAACGGGTCGGACCCAGTACTTC.